This TCR beta chain originates from a study of T cell responses to AZD1222 COVID-19 vaccine (dated by TCRdb to the early 2020s). About the investigation overall: AZD1222 recipients whose second dose came at about 4 weeks and those whose second dose came at about 12 weeks were combined into one group, since spike-specific TCR depth and breadth did not differ between the two schedules. Enrollment into the trials was organized by age into subgroups of 18-55, 56-69 and 70-plus years, and those subgroups contained approximately 160, 26 and 62 TCR-sequenced participants, respectively. TCR sequencing covered fewer than 250 trial participants: 200 to 220 given two doses of AZD1222 and 26 given two doses of MenACWY control vaccine. Results and caveats for the whole study, not just this receptor: Participants were mostly white British and included more females than males, and it was suggested by the authors that clonal diversity may have been underestimated. Nearly half of unique spike-specific TCRs reportedly recognized epitopes outside regions mutated in the B.1.351 and B.1.1.7 variants. Only five or six AZD1222 recipients were SARS-CoV-2 seropositive at baseline, limiting conclusions about previously exposed vaccinees. After two AZD1222 doses, both the breadth and the depth of spike-specific TCRs were significantly higher than at day 0 and than in MenACWY recipients. Because no day 14 peak-response samples were available, repertoires were characterized only after the peak T cell response. The 56-69-year group was small, and its depth increase did not reach significance, likely because of low power. The vaccine-associated CD4 TCRs covered the entire spike protein, and the dominant responses fell in regions 160-218 and 743-854.

The CDR3 regions of human TCRbeta chains were subjected to immunosequencing. In the paper's pipeline: Repertoire TCRs were matched against a reference library of SARS-CoV-2-specific TCRs generated with the MIRA antigen-specificity platform. Breadth was defined as the fraction of unique TCRs that were SARS-CoV-2-associated. Depth was defined as the fraction of total T cells that were SARS-CoV-2-associated. Using the MIRA data, each spike-specific TCR was assigned both to the spike region to which the TCR was reactive and to a CD4 or CD8 class. Log10-transformed breadth and depth values were compared by one-way ANOVA with Sidak's multiple comparisons tests. This is the immuneACCESS table as TCRdb keeps it, with only in-frame sequences that have V and J called. A part of the clones is gone; compared with another copy, unresolved V genes explain less than half, and the rest is unexplained. Clone size and V and J calls were adopted from that table, with D and trimming inferred from the DNA. The sample table shows roughly 190,000 clones, and around 92% are seen once. Roughly 1.3% of the sample lies in the top ten.

In light of the paper, this sample's time point label describes: baseline before first vaccination. The vaccinee samples were drawn from two UK trials, COV001 and COV002, one of which was a single-blind randomized controlled phase 2/3 trial testing AZD1222 (ChAdOx1 nCoV-19) in healthy adults. Trial participant PBMC samples were collected at day 0 and day 28 after the second dose for TCRbeta chain sequencing. CDR1 SGHRS and CDR2 YFSETQ were looked up in the germline V gene. The CDR3 spans 15 residues, from the cysteine through the phenylalanine. Only the CDR3 DNA is retained, 45 bases long and in frame from the first base. The junction shows trimming of 7 bases on V and 0 bases on J, plus 15 bases between the germline ends. Details on this clone: Its cognate antigen has yet to be identified. It has no much larger one-base neighbor in the sample; base qualities were not kept.

The chain links TRBV5-1 with TRBJ2-3; D gene: possibly TRBD1, on 6 matching bases. The receptor's source is an adult in good health. The material sequenced was peripheral blood, taken on day 0 of AZD1222 vaccination. The nucleotide sequence reads TGCGCCAGCCGGGTTACAGGGATGAGCACAGATACGCAGTATTTT. The translation is CASRVTGMSTDTQYF.